What follows are 17 T cell receptor beta chains derived from one specimen sequenced in a study of shared clonotypes between healthy human individuals. TCRdb keeps only in-frame clones here, not all; method: immunoSEQ multiplex PCR. This sample has a few million clones, with just over 90% found just once. The sequenced material came from naive CD4+ T cells sorted from blood. Noted subset: CD45RA+ positively selected. The receptors were sampled from a man between 18 and 29 years old in good health.

V gene TRBV7-6 combines with J gene TRBJ2-1; possible D gene TRBD2, 6 bases. The CDR3 spans 17 residues. Per germline, CDR1 SGHVS and CDR2 FNYEAQ. V dropped 1 base and J dropped 9 bases, with 22 bases sitting between them. CDR3 in DNA: TGTGCCAGCAGCTTAGGGACCGGGGCGGGATATATGGGTGAGCAGTTCTTC. Its protein is CASSLGTGAGYMGEQFF.

The CDR3 loop reads CASSLVGQGSAEAFF. CDR3 coding DNA: TGCGCCAGCAGCTTGGTGGGACAGGGTTCCGCTGAAGCTTTCTTT. This chain links TRBV5-1 with TRBJ1-1, with 9 bases identical to TRBD1. Germline values: CDR1 SGHRS, CDR2 YFSETQ. The CDR3 totals 15 residues. J was trimmed by 6 bases and V by 0 bases; bases with no gene match: 6.

The chain uses TRBV27 and TRBJ1-4; 7 bases fit TRBD1. V was clipped by 5 bases and J by 0 bases; unmatched bases: 3. CDR3 length: 15 amino acids. Germline V lookup: CDR1 MNHEY, CDR2 SMNVEV (reference sequence). The CDR3 DNA reads TGTGCCAGCAGTCGGACAGGCGCAACTAATGAAAAACTGTTTTTT. Translating it yields CASSRTGATNEKLFF.

This sequence joins TRBV9 and TRBJ2-7; possibly TRBD1 for D (5 bases). CDR1 and CDR2 from the germline V gene are SGDLS and YYNGEE. The CDR3 covers 14 residues. The V end was cut by 0 bases, the J end by 5 bases, with 12 bases between. CDR3: CASSVGGAPNEQYF. In DNA, the CDR3 is TGTGCCAGCAGCGTAGGTGGGGCCCCCAACGAGCAGTACTTC.

The chain uses TRBV5-8 and TRBJ2-4, with TRBD2 as a possible D gene (6 bases). Germline loops: CDR1 SGHTS, CDR2 YDEGEE. V was pared by 4 bases and J by 10 bases, with 21 bases between. This CDR3 comprises 15 residues. The DNA of the CDR3 is TGTGCCAGCAGCCGACTAGGCCCTGGGACCCAAATTCAGTACTTC. This codes for CASSRLGPGTQIQYF. Variable domain in full (rest from reference TRBV5-8 and TRBJ2-4): EAGVTQSPTHLIKTRGQQATLRCSPISGHTSVYWYQQALGLGLQFLLWYDEGEERNRGNFPPRFSGRQFPNYSSELNVNALELEDSALYLCASSRLGPGTQIQYFGAGTRLSVL.

V usage is TRBV7-8 and J usage is TRBJ2-7; maybe TRBD1 (5 bases). Trimming took off 0 bases at V and 3 bases at J, with 21 bases between the two ends. The V gene's germline CDR1 is SGHVS and CDR2 FQNEAQ. This CDR3 comprises 18 residues. DNA for the CDR3: TGTGCCAGCAGCTTAGCTTCAGGGCCGAAGGAGTTCCACTACGAGCAGTACTTC. This translates into CASSLASGPKEFHYEQYF.

For this clone: At the DNA level, this CDR3 is encoded by other sequences in the same sample as well. V is TRBV30 and J is TRBJ2-3; D unresolved. V lost 0 bases to trimming and J lost 4 bases, with 5 bases between them. The CDR3 contains 12 residues. Germline V gene data show CDR1 as GTSNPN and CDR2 as SVGIG (reference sequence). CDR3 DNA sequence: TGTGCCTGGAGTGTGAACGCAGATACGCAGTATTTT. Amino acids: CAWSVNADTQYF.

The chain uses TRBV6-5 and TRBJ1-6, with 9 bases matching TRBD1. The length of the CDR3 is 14 residues. Trimming took 2 bases from V and 10 from J; bases not matched to a gene: 3. Germline values: CDR1 MNHEY, CDR2 SVGAGI. CDR3 sequence (DNA): TGTGCCAGCAGTTACGACAGGGGGGACTCACCCCTCCACTTT. Its translation: CASSYDRGDSPLHF.

There are a few counts of this clone. The rearrangement uses TRBV30 and TRBJ1-2, with a tentative D call TRBD1 (5 bases). CDR3 length equals 12 residues. The V end was cut by 0 bases, the J end by 9 bases, with 11 bases between. Germline assignment: CDR1 GTSNPN and CDR2 SVGIG (reference sequence). CDR3 sequence: CAWSVQGGSYTF. CDR3 nucleotide sequence: TGTGCCTGGAGTGTCCAGGGAGGTAGCTACACCTTC.

This chain joins TRBV19 and TRBJ1-5; 8 bases align to TRBD1. After removal of 5 bases from V and 6 bases from J, the junction contained 6 bases not matched to a gene. Per germline, CDR1 LNHDA and CDR2 SQIVND (reference sequence). The CDR3 totals 14 residues. The CDR3 loop reads CASSARTGTQPQHF. The CDR3, as DNA: TGTGCCAGTAGTGCCCGGACAGGGACTCAGCCCCAGCATTTT.

This sequence joins TRBV14 and TRBJ2-2; 8 bases fit TRBD2. CDR3 length: 13 residues. J lost 6 bases, V lost 5 bases, and 2 bases had no gene match. Germline CDR1 reads SGHDN; CDR2 reads FVKESK. CDR3 DNA sequence: TGTGCCAGCAGCGCAGCGGGAGCCGGGGAGCTGTTTTTT. Translation: CASSAAGAGELFF.

This clone showed up just once. CDR3 loop: CASSAWDSAQETQYF. CDR3 nucleotide sequence: TGTGCCAGCAGCGCCTGGGACAGCGCTCAAGAGACCCAGTACTTC. V is TRBV11-3 and J is TRBJ2-5; TRBD1 agrees at 7 bases. The ends lost 5 bases at V and 2 bases at J; junction bases unmatched: 8. This CDR3 comprises 15 residues. Germline loops: CDR1 SGHNT, CDR2 YENEEA.

In DNA form, the CDR3 reads TGTGCCAGCAGCCCCGCGGGACAGCAGACAGATACGCAGTATTTT. The encoded protein is CASSPAGQQTDTQYF. The chain has TRBV7-3 and TRBJ2-3, with TRBD1 as a possible D gene (7 bases). The V gene's germline CDR1 is SGHTA and CDR2 FQGTGA. The CDR3 spans 15 residues. Trimming stripped 5 bases from V and 3 bases from J, with 15 bases between.

The chain employs TRBV9 and TRBJ1-1; TRBD1 might be the D (5 bases). V was pared by 0 bases and J by 1 base, with 13 bases between. This CDR3 spans 16 amino acids. CDR1 is SGDLS, CDR2 YYNGEE, per germline. The CDR3 nucleotides read TGTGCCAGCAGCGTAGGGGCAGGGACGGGGAACACTGAAGCTTTCTTT. Protein sequence: CASSVGAGTGNTEAFF.

The rearrangement uses TRBV18 and TRBJ2-5; no reliable D call. CDR1 is KGHSH, CDR2 LQKENI, per germline. The CDR3 is 15 residues long. Trimming cost V 0 bases and J 4 bases, with 12 bases left between them. CDR3 residues: CASSPPAHQAETQYF. Written as DNA, the CDR3 is TGTGCCAGCTCACCACCGGCTCACCAAGCAGAGACCCAGTACTTC.

The rearrangement uses TRBV7-2 and TRBJ2-1; no definite D call. The germline CDR1 and CDR2 sequences are SGHTA and FQGNSA. This CDR3 spans 12 amino acids. Between the trimmed V and J ends, which lost 10 bases and 1 base, there was a span of 8 bases. The CDR3 region is CAKSRSYNEQFF. The CDR3 DNA sequence: TGTGCCAAATCTCGGTCCTACAATGAGCAGTTCTTC.

Of note for this clone: Additional DNA sequences in this sample encode the identical CDR3. CDR3 coding DNA: TGTGCCAGCAGCTCGGCCGGGAGAGGCTACAATGAGCAGTTCTTC. Translating it yields CASSSAGRGYNEQFF. The chain joins TRBV5-4 to TRBJ2-1; D may be TRBD2 (6 bases). In germline, CDR1 is SGHNT, CDR2 YYREEE (reference sequence). V shed 3 bases and J shed 3 bases, with 13 bases lying between them. The CDR3 has 15 residues.